This T cell receptor (beta chain) was identified during a study of PD-1 blockade in classical Hodgkin lymphoma. The wider study: Nivolumab dosed at 3 mg/kg went to patients intravenously every 2 weeks. Study-level findings and limits: Before treatment, TCR diversity in newly diagnosed patients was reportedly lower than in healthy donors. Similar baseline diversity was found in complete responders and newly diagnosed patients.

The patients all showed relapse after autologous stem cell transplantation, while their brentuximab vedotin exposure varied. Under best response, outcomes were complete response, partial response or progressive disease. The CDR3 sequence is 17 residues long. Germline values: CDR1 SGHRS, CDR2 YFSETQ. V shed 0 bases, J shed 5 bases, and the junction held 11 bases outside the gene matches. Method: immunoSEQ multiplex PCR; TCRdb's copy keeps in-frame clones and lacks some. This table holds over 85,000 clones, more than 80% found once. A word on this clone: Its antigen is undetermined.

This sample comprised peripheral blood mononuclear cells (PBMCs), obtained before the second cycle of nivolumab. The J gene is TRBJ2-7, the V gene TRBV5-1; TRBD2 aligns across 10 bases. The TCR comes from a human donor with classical Hodgkin lymphoma. The CDR3 spells CASSLGSSGSLADEQYF. The CDR3 DNA follows: TGCGCCAGCAGCTTGGGGTCTAGCGGGAGTTTAGCGGACGAGCAGTACTTC.